These 29 T cell receptor beta chains were sequenced from one sample in a study of blood T cells in healthy people across ages (dated by TCRdb to between 2015 and 2016). Libraries were built with 5' RACE. Instrument used: Illumina HiSeq 2500. The second PCR ran for roughly 7 to 12 cycles and used a J-beta primer mix along with a sample-barcoded 5' primer. In TCRdb, the public reads were trimmed at Q25 with fastp and aligned with MiXCR, with productive beta chains retained. Duplicate CDR3 protein sequences are folded into a single record with the most common DNA and genes. The sample records around 1.1 million distinct CDR3 sequences, 35% to 40% of which are singletons. The ten top clones hold roughly 13% of the sample. The sample was blood. These receptor sequences come from a man aged 18 to 29 in good health.

The chain carries TRBV20-1 and TRBJ1-1; 7 bases are shared with TRBD1. The CDR3 spans 14 residues. Losses at the gene ends were 3 bases for V and 4 bases for J; bases not matched to a gene: 8. Germline V lookup: CDR1 DFQATT, CDR2 SNEGSKA (reference sequence). CDR3 sequence (DNA): TGCAGTGCTAGTGCGGGCAGGGGGGGCACTGAAGCTTTCTTT. Protein product: CSASAGRGGTEAFF.

The sample holds a few counts of this clonotype. The chain is built from TRBV13 and TRBJ2-3; D is uncertain. Germline V gives CDR1 PRHDT, CDR2 FYEKMQ (reference sequence). The CDR3 sequence is 15 residues long. V gave up 5 bases and J gave up 2 bases, with 14 bases separating them. The CDR3 loop reads CASSPLGPDTDTQYF. The CDR3 DNA reads as TGTGCCAGCAGCCCACTCGGACCCGACACAGATACGCAGTATTTT.

This clonotype occurred a few times. V usage is TRBV6-6 and J usage is TRBJ1-1; 7 bases fit TRBD1. The CDR3 is 14 amino acids. Trimming cost V 5 bases and J 3 bases; bases outside gene matches: 6. The germline V gene has CDR1 MNHNY and CDR2 SVGAGI (reference sequence). CDR3 nucleotides: TGTGCCAGCAGTGCTCAGGGGGTGGACACTGAAGCTTTCTTT. It is translated as CASSAQGVDTEAFF.

This clonotype was picked up a small number of times. The CDR3 region is CSAKSYGYTF. Here the CDR3 DNA reads TGCAGTGCTAAGTCCTATGGCTACACCTTC. The chain combines TRBV20-1 with TRBJ1-2, with D hard to call. The CDR3 runs 10 residues. Between the trimmed V and J ends, which lost 4 bases and 4 bases, there was a span of 4 bases. Looked up from germline, CDR1 is DFQATT and CDR2 is SNEGSKA (reference sequence).

The chain has TRBV20-1 and TRBJ1-6; D is undetermined. Trimming pared 1 base from V and 4 bases from J, leaving 8 bases between. The CDR3 is made up of 14 amino acids. Germline V gene data show CDR1 as DFQATT and CDR2 as SNEGSKA (reference sequence). CDR3 region: CSARVSRYNSPLHF. CDR3 nucleotide sequence: TGCAGTGCTAGAGTCTCCCGGTATAATTCACCCCTCCACTTT.

This clonotype was observed at least ten times. This sequence may be a read error, since a much larger clone differs from it by one base. V gene TRBV4-3 combines with J gene TRBJ2-5; 9 bases fit TRBD2. The germline gives CDR1 LGHNA, CDR2 YSLEER. The CDR3 totals 15 residues. With V trimmed by 0 bases and J by 11 bases, 10 bases remained unmatched. This chain's CDR3 is CASSQERGGYNEQYF. In DNA, the CDR3 is TGCGCCAGCAGCCAAGAGCGGGGGGGCTACAATGAGCAGTACTTC.

The V call is TRBV7-2, the J call TRBJ2-2; D is possibly TRBD1 (6 bases). The CDR3 is 18 amino acids. V lost 3 bases, J lost 0 bases, and 17 bases lay in between. Per the germline V gene, CDR1 is SGHTA and CDR2 is FQGNSA. CDR3 nucleotides: TGTGCCAGCAGCTTCCCCTTGGGGGCCCCGACGAACACCGGGGAGCTGTTTTTT. Its protein is CASSFPLGAPTNTGELFF.

In its sample, this clonotype was seen a few times. The J gene is TRBJ2-3, the V gene TRBV6-2 or TRBV6-3; 7 positions agree with TRBD2. V was pared by 0 bases and J by 5 bases, with 5 bases of the junction left unmatched. This CDR3 contains 15 residues. Germline-derived CDR1 and CDR2 are MNHEY and SVGEGT. In DNA, the CDR3 is TGTGCCAGCAGTTACTCGACTGGACTAGTAGATACGCAGTATTTT. Its translation: CASSYSTGLVDTQYF.

This clonotype appeared a few times. The CDR3 region has the DNA TGTGCCAGCAGCTTCCGAATGGGAAACACAGATACGCAGTATTTT. It specifies CASSFRMGNTDTQYF. The V call is TRBV5-4, the J call TRBJ2-3; unclear D gene. Trimming pared 2 bases from V and 2 bases from J, leaving 12 bases between. The germline CDR1 and CDR2 sequences are SGHNT and YYREEE (reference sequence). The CDR3 spans 15 residues.

The gene calls are TRBV6-2 or TRBV6-3 and TRBJ1-2; no firm D call. Trimming took 6 bases from V and 7 from J, leaving 12 bases between them. Per the germline V gene, CDR1 is MNHEY and CDR2 is SVGEGT. The CDR3 extends over 12 amino acids. In DNA form, the CDR3 reads TGTGCCAGCAGACCCTCTGCGAGTGGCTACACCTTC. Translating it yields CASRPSASGYTF.

This chain joins TRBV6-5 and TRBJ2-1; 7 bases map to TRBD1. Germline CDR1 reads MNHEY; CDR2 reads SVGAGI. This CDR3 has 16 residues. With 1 base clipped from V and 5 bases from J, the junction kept 8 bases outside the gene matches. In DNA form, the CDR3 reads TGTGCCAGCAGTTACTTATCTAGGGGGCAACACAATGAGCAGTTCTTC. Residues: CASSYLSRGQHNEQFF.

The genes are TRBV7-2 and TRBJ1-4; TRBD1 matches 7 bases. The trim removed 5 bases at V and 7 bases at J, leaving 7 bases unmatched. The V gene's germline CDR1 is SGHTA and CDR2 FQGNSA. This CDR3 comprises 14 residues. CDR3 bases: TGTGCCAGCAGCGAAAGGGGGCGAGGTGAAAAACTGTTTTTT. Amino acids: CASSERGRGEKLFF. The whole variable domain, remainder taken from reference TRBV7-2 and TRBJ1-4, is GAGVSQSPSNKVTEKGKDVELRCDPISGHTALYWYRQSLGQGLEFLIYFQGNSAPDKSGLPSDRFSAERTGGSVSTLTIQRTQQEDSAVYLCASSERGRGEKLFFGSGTQLSVL.

V is TRBV20-1 and J is TRBJ1-1, with 7 bases that match TRBD1. Trimming removed 5 bases from V and 1 base from J; junction bases left unmatched: 4. CDR3 length: 13 amino acids. Germline V CDR1 and CDR2: DFQATT, SNEGSKA (reference sequence). The CDR3 DNA sequence: TGCAGTGCTTGGGACAGCCCGAACACTGAAGCTTTCTTT. Translating it yields CSAWDSPNTEAFF.

This clonotype has more than one count but fewer than ten. The rearrangement joins TRBV21-1 to TRBJ2-4. TRBJ2-7 matches the DNA end more closely, so the J call is doubtful. TRBV21-1 corresponds to a pseudogene. This CDR3 comprises 11 residues. CDR3: CASRTFGEQYF. The DNA for the CDR3 is TGTGCCAGCAGAACGTTTGGCGAGCAGTACTTC.

A few counts support this clonotype. The rearrangement links TRBV12-3 or TRBV12-4 to TRBJ1-2; 8 bases map to TRBD1. Losses at the gene ends were 3 bases for V and 6 bases for J; bases not matched to a gene: 9. The CDR3 has 15 residues. The DNA of the CDR3 is TGTGCCAGCAGTTTGGAGCAGGGGGCGTGGAATGGCTACACCTTC. Translated: CASSLEQGAWNGYTF.

About this clonotype: The junction shows a germline mismatch at one end, possibly a read error. This chain links TRBV29-1 with TRBJ1-2; D perhaps matches TRBD1 (6 bases). The CDR3 runs to 13 residues. The germline V gene has CDR1 SQVTM and CDR2 ANQGSEA. In DNA form, the CDR3 reads TGCAGCGGTGAAGGGGAAGGGGGCTATGGCTACACCTTC. Protein: CSGEGEGGYGYTF.

The chain recombines TRBV12-5 with TRBJ2-3; TRBD2 matches 10 bases. The CDR3 length is 18 residues. Germline lookup yields CDR1 LGHNT and CDR2 FRNRAP. V lost 5 bases to trimming and J lost 3 bases; unmatched junction nucleotides: 14. CDR3 sequence reads: CASGLRLTSGEVTDTQYF. For the CDR3, the DNA is TGTGCTAGTGGTCTTCGCCTTACTAGCGGGGAGGTTACAGATACGCAGTATTTT.

The chain is built from TRBV29-1 and TRBJ2-4; D uncertain. V gave up 3 bases and J gave up 13 bases, with 25 bases separating them. CDR3 size: 15 residues. The germline V gene encodes CDR1 SQVTM and CDR2 ANQGSEA. As DNA, the CDR3 is TGCAGCGTTGAGTGGGCCGATAGCTCCTACAATGAGCAGTACTTC. As protein: CSVEWADSSYNEQYF.

This sequence joins TRBV20-1 and TRBJ1-2, with 7 nucleotides matching TRBD1. V trimming: 4 bases; J trimming: 6 bases; junction bases outside the gene matches: 17. CDR1 is DFQATT, CDR2 SNEGSKA, per germline (reference sequence). The CDR3 consists of 16 residues. The CDR3 sequence is CSAMTTGQAVDHGYTF. CDR3 bases: TGCAGTGCTATGACCACCGGACAGGCAGTCGACCATGGCTACACCTTC.

V usage is TRBV29-1 and J usage is TRBJ2-7; either TRBD1 or TRBD2 may supply D (5 bases each). Germline values: CDR1 SQVTM, CDR2 ANQGSEA. The ends were cut back, 4 bases at V and 2 bases at J, with 12 bases in the middle. CDR3 length equals 13 residues. CDR3 sequence (DNA): TGCAGCGTTGCGAGGGACGCAGCCTACGAGCAGTACTTC. Encoded protein: CSVARDAAYEQYF.

CDR3 amino acids: CAPRGGSYEQYF. CDR3 in DNA: TGTGCCCCAAGGGGGGGCTCCTACGAGCAGTACTTC. This chain uses TRBV21-1 with TRBJ2-7. TRBV21-1 is flagged as a pseudogene. The CDR3 has 12 residues.

This chain joins TRBV7-9 and TRBJ2-1; 7 bases agree with TRBD1. The V gene's germline CDR1 is SEHNR and CDR2 FQNEAQ (reference sequence). After removal of 5 bases from V and 0 bases from J, the junction contained 7 bases not matched to a gene. The CDR3 extends over 16 amino acids. The CDR3 coding sequence is TGTGCCAGCAGCCCCCAACAGGGGCCCTCCTACAATGAGCAGTTCTTC. Its protein product is CASSPQQGPSYNEQFF.

The chain recombines TRBV29-1 with TRBJ1-1; D uncertain. The ends were cut back, 7 bases at V and 7 bases at J, with 16 bases in the middle. CDR1 and CDR2 from the germline V gene are SQVTM and ANQGSEA. CDR3 size: 12 residues. The CDR3 loop reads CSDEGAGHEAFF. CDR3 sequence (DNA): TGCAGCGATGAGGGTGCGGGCCATGAAGCTTTCTTT.

The gene calls are TRBV15 and TRBJ2-3; 9 nucleotides align to TRBD1. V dropped 5 bases and J dropped 0; count of bases not matched to a gene: 3. Germline CDR1 and CDR2: LNHNV and YYDKDF (reference sequence). The CDR3 is made up of 15 amino acids. The CDR3 sequence: CATSLGTGSTDTQYF. In DNA form, the CDR3 reads TGTGCCACCAGCCTTGGGACAGGGAGCACAGATACGCAGTATTTT. Based on the CDR3 plus reference TRBV15 and TRBJ2-3, the full variable domain is DAMVIQNPRYQVTQFGKPVTLSCSQTLNHNVMYWYQQKSSQAPKLLFHYYDKDFNNEADTPDNFQSRRPNTSFCFLDIRSPGLGDTAMYLCATSLGTGSTDTQYFGPGTRLTVL.

A word on this clonotype: A much larger clone lies a single base off, so this may be a read error. This sequence joins TRBV6-2 or TRBV6-3 and TRBJ2-5, with D tentatively TRBD1 (6 bases). The CDR3 is 11 residues long. Deletions cut 10 bases from V and 2 bases from J, with 8 bases between. From germline, CDR1 is MNHEY and CDR2 SVGEGT. CDR3 amino acids: CANRDQETQYF. The CDR3 nucleotides read TGTGCCAACAGGGATCAAGAGACCCAGTACTTC.

This clonotype occurred once. For the CDR3, the DNA is TGTGCCAGCAGCTTAGAGTCAAGTGGGGGGACAGATACGCAGTATTTT. Amino acid sequence: CASSLESSGGTDTQYF. The chain uses TRBV7-2 and TRBJ2-3; D might be TRBD2 (6 bases). Trimming pared 1 base from V and 3 bases from J, leaving 14 bases between. This CDR3 comprises 16 residues. Per the germline V gene, CDR1 is SGHTA and CDR2 is FQGNSA.

The gene calls are TRBV21-1 and TRBJ2-4; the table gives TRBD2 as D, unverified against the DNA. TRBV21-1 is labeled a pseudogene. The CDR3 totals 16 residues. The CDR3 sequence is CASSKGGREGKNIQYF. The DNA of the CDR3 is TGTGCCAGCAGCAAAGGGGGCAGGGAGGGCAAAAACATTCAGTACTTC.

This clonotype was found many times. The J gene is TRBJ2-7, the V gene TRBV7-9; D gene unclear. Between the trimmed V and J ends, which lost 6 bases and 3 bases, there was a span of 9 bases. This CDR3 spans 12 amino acids. Per the germline V gene, CDR1 is SEHNR and CDR2 is FQNEAQ (reference sequence). The DNA of the CDR3 is TGTGCCAGCAGTCAAGGGCGCTACGAGCAGTACTTC. Its translation: CASSQGRYEQYF.

This clonotype was observed at least ten times. The chain carries TRBV4-3 and TRBJ2-1, with 7 bases lining up with TRBD1. The V gene end was trimmed by 4 bases and the J gene end by 3 bases; junction bases not matched to a gene: 3. Germline CDR1 is LGHNA and CDR2 is YSLEER. The length of the CDR3 is 14 residues. Here the CDR3 reads CASSPDRDYNEQFF. DNA of the CDR3: TGCGCCAGCAGCCCCGACAGGGACTACAATGAGCAGTTCTTC.